This TCR beta chain is from a study of OX40 agonist ivuxolimab in advanced cancers. Study context: Patients received ivuxolimab, an intravenous treatment, every 2 weeks at 0.01 to 10 mg/kg. Partial responses occurred in three patients (one hepatocellular carcinoma, two cutaneous melanoma).

Comment on this clone: Its antigen is unidentified.

Patients had blood sampled at baseline and again on cycle 4 day 1 and cycle 7 day 1. Here immunoSEQ multiplex PCR was the method, and the copy in TCRdb shows in-frame clones only, minus some. Altogether 50,000 to 75,000 clones are present, 79% being singletons, with the ten largest covering roughly 1.1%. Study results and caveats: Several nonresponders also turned out to have low normalized T-cell clonal expansion.

The CDR3 extends over 16 amino acids. Germline CDR1 is MNHEY and CDR2 is SMNVEV (reference sequence). Trimming at V came to 3 bases and at J to 3 bases, leaving 7 bases not matched to a gene. The sample here was CD4+ or CD8+ T cells sorted from blood, taken in a trial of the OX40 agonist ivuxolimab. The chain links TRBV27 to TRBJ2-2; TRBD2 aligns across 7 bases. The sequence was obtained from an adult with an advanced solid tumor such as melanoma, head and neck, liver or kidney cancer. CDR3 DNA sequence: TGTGCCAGCAGTTTTTCCGGGACTATACACACCGGGGAGCTGTTTTTT. Residues: CASSFSGTIHTGELFF.